This record looks at one T cell receptor beta chain sequence and its context. It has no known antigen specificity. No base-level quality is on record; no much larger clone is a single base apart. The data stem from a study of T cell repertoires in cytomegalovirus infection (dated by TCRdb to about 2019). General notes on the study: The peptide stimulations were aimed at well-studied HLA-B-restricted epitopes as well as recently identified HLA-C-restricted CMV epitopes, whose presentation resists viral immunomodulation. The HLA type of each donor mattered for the analysis, because public TCR beta signatures pointed to carriage of CMV infection along with the matching HLA type.

Sequenced using an Illumina HiSeq 1500. The public sequencing data were trimmed at Q25 with fastp and processed into clonotypes with MiXCR by TCRdb, which kept only in-frame beta chains. Rows matching on CDR3 protein sequence are summarized as one entry with the most common DNA and genes. The sample profile shows roughly 800,000 distinct CDR3 sequences; 25% to 35% of them were found once. Roughly 14% of the sample comes from the top ten. The treatment or condition label for this specimen denotes: in vitro stimulation with specific CMV peptide epitopes to enrich CMV-specific T cells. Study-wide findings and limitations: The ex vivo response was dominated by HLA-C-restricted CMV-specific TCR beta clonotypes, which also provided the single most frequent clonotype in two of eight donors. Cumulative frequency of public TCR beta family members discriminated carriers of CMV infection plus the relevant HLA type in this cohort and an independent approximately 340-donor cohort.

The CDR3 measures 12 amino acids from cysteine to phenylalanine. Only the CDR3 DNA stays, 36 bases, in frame from base 1. The germline V gene encodes CDR1 LNHDA and CDR2 SQIVND (reference sequence). V loses 9 bases of germline sequence and J loses 3 bases, and the interval between the two ends is 11 bases. The material sequenced was cultured CD8+ T cells from PBMCs, taken from culture after CMV antigen stimulation. This receptor chain uses TRBV19 and TRBJ1-2; a weak D assignment points to TRBD1 (5 bases agree). The receptor comes from a human donor in good health (CMV status not recorded). Some clones in this sample may be carry-over from other donors' samples. The encoded CDR3 is CASMGGYYGYTF. The sequence in DNA is TGTGCCAGCATGGGGGGTTACTATGGCTACACCTTC.